This T cell receptor beta chain is from a study of blood T cell repertoires in COVID-19. Germline V gene data show CDR1 as SGHDT and CDR2 as YYEEEE. The CDR3 totals 15 residues. Trimming pared 2 bases from V and 0 bases from J, leaving 9 bases between. The method was immunoSEQ multiplex PCR; TCRdb's version includes in-frame clones alone and lacks a portion of them. The sample includes 120,000 to 150,000 clones, over 80% of them seen just once. This chain connects TRBV5-6 to TRBJ1-3; D is unclear. Input material: peripheral blood. The sequence came from a man older than 75 with acute or convalescent COVID-19. The CDR3 sequence is CASSLVRSSGNTIYF. The CDR3 nucleotides are TGTGCCAGCAGCTTAGTACGGAGCTCTGGAAACACCATATATTTT.